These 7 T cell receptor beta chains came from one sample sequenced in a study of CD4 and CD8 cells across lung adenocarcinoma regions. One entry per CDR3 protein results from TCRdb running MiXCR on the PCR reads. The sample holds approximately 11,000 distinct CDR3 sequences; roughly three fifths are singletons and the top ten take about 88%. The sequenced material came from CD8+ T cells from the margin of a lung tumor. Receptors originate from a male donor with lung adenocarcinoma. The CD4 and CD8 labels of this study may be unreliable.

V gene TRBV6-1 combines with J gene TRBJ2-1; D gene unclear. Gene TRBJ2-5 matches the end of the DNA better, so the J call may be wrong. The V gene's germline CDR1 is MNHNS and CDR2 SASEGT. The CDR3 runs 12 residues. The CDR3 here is CASSEFKETQYF. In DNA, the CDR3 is TGTGCCAGCAGTGAATTTAAGGAGACCCAGTACTTC.

CDR3 sequence reads: CASRSIRPTRETQYF. The CDR3, as DNA: TGCGCCAGCAGGTCAATCCGGCCGACAAGGGAGACCCAGTACTTC. J is TRBJ2-5 and V is TRBV23-1; D not resolved. TRBV23-1 is sorted into the ORF group, with uncertain function. There are 15 residues in the CDR3. V lost 6 bases and J 5 bases, leaving 19 bases between the germline ends.

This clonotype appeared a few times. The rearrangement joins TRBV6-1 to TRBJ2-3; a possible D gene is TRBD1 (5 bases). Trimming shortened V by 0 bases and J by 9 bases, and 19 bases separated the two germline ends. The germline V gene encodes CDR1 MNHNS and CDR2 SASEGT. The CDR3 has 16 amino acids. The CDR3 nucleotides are TGTGCCAGCAGTGAAGCGGGGCCATGGGCCGAGGACACGCAGTATTTT. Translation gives CASSEAGPWAEDTQYF.

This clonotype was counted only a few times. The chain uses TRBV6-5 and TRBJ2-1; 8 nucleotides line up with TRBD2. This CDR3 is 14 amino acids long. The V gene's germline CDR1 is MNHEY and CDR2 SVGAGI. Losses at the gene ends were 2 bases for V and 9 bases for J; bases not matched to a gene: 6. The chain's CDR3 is CASSYGTRIFEQFF. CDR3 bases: TGTGCCAGCAGTTACGGGACTAGGATATTTGAGCAGTTCTTC.

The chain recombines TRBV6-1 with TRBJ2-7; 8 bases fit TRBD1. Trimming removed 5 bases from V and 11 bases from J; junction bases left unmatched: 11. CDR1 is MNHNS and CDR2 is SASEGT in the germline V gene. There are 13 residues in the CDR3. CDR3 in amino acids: CASSQGQVPEKYF. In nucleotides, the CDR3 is TGTGCCAGCAGTCAGGGACAGGTCCCCGAAAAGTACTTC.

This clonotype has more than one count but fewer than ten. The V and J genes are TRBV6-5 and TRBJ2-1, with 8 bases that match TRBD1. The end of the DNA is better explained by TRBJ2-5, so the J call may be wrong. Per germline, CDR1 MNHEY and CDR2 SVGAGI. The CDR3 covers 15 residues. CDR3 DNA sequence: TGTGCCAGCAGTTACCAGGGGGCCATAGGGGAGACCCAGTACTTC. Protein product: CASSYQGAIGETQYF.

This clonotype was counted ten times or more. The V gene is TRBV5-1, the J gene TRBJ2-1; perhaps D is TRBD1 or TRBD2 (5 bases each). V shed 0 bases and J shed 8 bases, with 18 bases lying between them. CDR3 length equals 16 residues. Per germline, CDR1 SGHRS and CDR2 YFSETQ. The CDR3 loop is CASSLGGGSLSYEQFF. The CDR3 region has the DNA TGCGCCAGCAGCTTGGGGGGCGGGTCGCTATCCTATGAGCAGTTCTTC.